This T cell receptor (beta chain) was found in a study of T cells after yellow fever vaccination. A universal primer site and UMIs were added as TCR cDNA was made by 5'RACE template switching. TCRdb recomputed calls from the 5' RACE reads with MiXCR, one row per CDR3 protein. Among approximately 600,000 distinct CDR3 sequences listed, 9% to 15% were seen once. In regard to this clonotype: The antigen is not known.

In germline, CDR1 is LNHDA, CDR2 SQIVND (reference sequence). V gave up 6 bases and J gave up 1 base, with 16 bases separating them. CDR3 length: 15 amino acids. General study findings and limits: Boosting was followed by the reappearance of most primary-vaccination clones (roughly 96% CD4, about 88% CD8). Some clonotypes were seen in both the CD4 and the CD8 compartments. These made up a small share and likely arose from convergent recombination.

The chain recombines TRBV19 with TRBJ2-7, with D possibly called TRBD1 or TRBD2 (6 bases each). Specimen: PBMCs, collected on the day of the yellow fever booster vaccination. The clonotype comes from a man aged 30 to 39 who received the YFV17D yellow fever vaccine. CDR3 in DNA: TGTGCCAGTAGCCATCCCGGGGGCAGTTCCTACGAGCAGTACTTC. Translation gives CASSHPGGSSYEQYF.